This T cell receptor beta chain derives from a study of radiotherapy plus CTLA-4 blockade in lung cancer. Study outcomes and limitations: An expansion of tumor-derived TCR clones occurred in blood after radiotherapy plus ipilimumab. Early clone dynamics of blood T cells, plus interferon-beta, reportedly predicted response best.

The method was immunoSEQ multiplex PCR; TCRdb's version includes in-frame clones alone and lacks a portion of them. The repertoire holds under 90,000 clones, with approximately 79% as singletons. CDR3 length: 16 amino acids. V lost 2 bases and J 3 bases, leaving 16 bases between the germline ends. Germline V gene lookup returns CDR1 SGHRS and CDR2 YFSETQ. With respect to this clone: Its antigen is not identified.

The sequence derives from a human donor with non-small cell lung cancer that progressed on radiotherapy plus ipilimumab. This rearrangement joins TRBV5-1 to TRBJ2-3; TRBD1 might be the D (6 bases). Sequences were derived from peripheral blood, sampled from a patient treated with radiotherapy plus ipilimumab. CDR3 region: CASSFAGTTPTDTQYF. DNA for the CDR3: TGCGCCAGCAGCTTCGCCGGGACAACACCGACAGATACGCAGTATTTT.